The clone carrying this T cell receptor beta chain was counted only a few times. The source of the sample is a study of blood T cells in healthy people across ages. Germline values: CDR1 SEHNR, CDR2 FQNEAQ (reference sequence). Trimming removed 4 bases from V and 5 bases from J; junction bases left unmatched: 6. The CDR3 is 14 residues long. Combining a sample-barcoded 5' primer with a J-beta primer mix, a second PCR ran for 7 to 11 cycles. TCRdb redid the calling of the 5' RACE reads with MiXCR, one entry per CDR3 protein. The sample yields roughly 730,000 distinct CDR3 sequences, 45% to 70% seen once.

Sample: blood. The clonotype was recovered from a man aged 35 to 55 in good health. This chain links TRBV7-9 with TRBJ2-7; 9 positions agree with TRBD1. This chain's CDR3 is CASSSGQGSDEQYF. In DNA form, the CDR3 reads TGTGCCAGCAGCTCGGGACAGGGTTCTGACGAGCAGTACTTC. Full variable domain (outside the CDR3, taken from reference TRBV7-9 and TRBJ2-7): DTGVSQNPRHKITKRGQNVTFRCDPISEHNRLYWYRQTLGQGPEFLTYFQNEAQLEKSRLLSDRFSAERPKGSFSTLEIQRTEQGDSAMYLCASSSGQGSDEQYFGPGTRLTVT.